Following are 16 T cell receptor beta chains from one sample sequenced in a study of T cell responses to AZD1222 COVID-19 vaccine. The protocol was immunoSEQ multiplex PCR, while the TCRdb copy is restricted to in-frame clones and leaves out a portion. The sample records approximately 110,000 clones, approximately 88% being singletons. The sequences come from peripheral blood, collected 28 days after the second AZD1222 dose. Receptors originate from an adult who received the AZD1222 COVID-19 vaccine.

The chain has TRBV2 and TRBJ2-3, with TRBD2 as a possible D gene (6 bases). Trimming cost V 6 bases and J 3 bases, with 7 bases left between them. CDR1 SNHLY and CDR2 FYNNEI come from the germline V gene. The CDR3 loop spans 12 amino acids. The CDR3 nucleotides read TGTGCCAGCAGCCGGGGGACAGATACGCAGTATTTT. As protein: CASSRGTDTQYF.

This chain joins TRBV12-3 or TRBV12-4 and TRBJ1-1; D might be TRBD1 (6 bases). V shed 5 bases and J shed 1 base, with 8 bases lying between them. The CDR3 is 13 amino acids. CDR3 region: CASSPTGNTEAFF. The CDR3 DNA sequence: TGTGCCAGCAGTCCGACAGGGAACACTGAAGCTTTCTTT.

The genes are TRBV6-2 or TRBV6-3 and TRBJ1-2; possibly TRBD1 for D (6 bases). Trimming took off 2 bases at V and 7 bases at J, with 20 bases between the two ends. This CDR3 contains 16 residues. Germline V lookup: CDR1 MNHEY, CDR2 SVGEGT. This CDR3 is CASSYQDSSLGVGYTF. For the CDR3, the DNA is TGTGCCAGCAGTTACCAGGACAGCTCGCTAGGGGTTGGCTACACCTTC.

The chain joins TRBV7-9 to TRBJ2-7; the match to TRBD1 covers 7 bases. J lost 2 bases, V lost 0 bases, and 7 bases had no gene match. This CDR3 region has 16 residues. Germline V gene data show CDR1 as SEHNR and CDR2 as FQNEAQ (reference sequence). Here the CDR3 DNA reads TGTGCCAGCAGCTTAGCGCGTGGGACAGAGACCTACGAGCAGTACTTC. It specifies CASSLARGTETYEQYF.

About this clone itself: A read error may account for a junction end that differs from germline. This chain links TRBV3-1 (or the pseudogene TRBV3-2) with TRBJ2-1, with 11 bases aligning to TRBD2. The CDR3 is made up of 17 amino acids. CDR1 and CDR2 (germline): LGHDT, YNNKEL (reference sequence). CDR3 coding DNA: TGTGCCAGCAGCCAAGATATTATAGCGGGGGGGCCCAATGCGCAGTTCTTC. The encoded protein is CASSQDIIAGGPNAQFF.

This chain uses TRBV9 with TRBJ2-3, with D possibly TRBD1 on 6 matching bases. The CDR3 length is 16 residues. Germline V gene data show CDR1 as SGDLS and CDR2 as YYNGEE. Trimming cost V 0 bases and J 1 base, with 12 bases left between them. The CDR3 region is CASSVEWAGGTDTQYF. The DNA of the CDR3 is TGTGCCAGCAGCGTAGAGTGGGCAGGGGGCACAGATACGCAGTATTTT.

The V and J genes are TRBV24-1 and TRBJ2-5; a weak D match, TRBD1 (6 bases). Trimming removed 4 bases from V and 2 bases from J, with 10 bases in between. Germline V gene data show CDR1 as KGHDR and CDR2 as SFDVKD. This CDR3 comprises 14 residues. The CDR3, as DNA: TGTGCCACCAGTGACCGGACAGTTCAAGAGACCCAGTACTTC. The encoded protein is CATSDRTVQETQYF.

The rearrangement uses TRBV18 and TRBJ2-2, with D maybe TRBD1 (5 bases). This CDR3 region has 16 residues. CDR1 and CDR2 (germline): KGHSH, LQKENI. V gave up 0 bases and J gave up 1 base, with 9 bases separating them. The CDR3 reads CASSPPRGWNTGELFF. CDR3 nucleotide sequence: TGTGCCAGCTCACCACCTAGGGGCTGGAACACCGGGGAGCTGTTTTTT.

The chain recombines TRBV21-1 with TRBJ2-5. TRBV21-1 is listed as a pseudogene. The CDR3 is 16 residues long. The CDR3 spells CASSNLHLAHPETQYF. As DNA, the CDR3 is TGTGCCAGCAGCAACCTACATCTGGCACACCCAGAGACCCAGTACTTC.

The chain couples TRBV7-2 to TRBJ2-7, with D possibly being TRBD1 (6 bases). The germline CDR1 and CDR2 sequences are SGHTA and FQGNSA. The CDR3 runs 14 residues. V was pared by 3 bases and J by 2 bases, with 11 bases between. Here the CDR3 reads CASSFLQGTYEQYF. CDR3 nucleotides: TGTGCCAGCAGCTTCCTACAGGGCACCTACGAGCAGTACTTC.

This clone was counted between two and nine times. CDR3 region: CATSDLSGAKGPNSPLHF. The CDR3, as DNA: TGTGCCACCAGTGATTTATCGGGGGCTAAAGGCCCTAATTCACCCCTCCACTTT. The chain couples TRBV24-1 to TRBJ1-6; D may be TRBD1 (6 bases). Trimming cost V 1 base and J 6 bases, with 18 bases left between them. This CDR3 comprises 18 residues. Germline values: CDR1 KGHDR, CDR2 SFDVKD.

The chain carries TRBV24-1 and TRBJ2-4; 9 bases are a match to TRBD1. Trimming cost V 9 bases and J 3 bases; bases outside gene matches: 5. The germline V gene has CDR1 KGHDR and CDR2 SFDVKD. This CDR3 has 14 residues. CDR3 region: CATGDRVGKNIQYF. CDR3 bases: TGTGCCACCGGGGACAGGGTGGGCAAAAACATTCAGTACTTC.

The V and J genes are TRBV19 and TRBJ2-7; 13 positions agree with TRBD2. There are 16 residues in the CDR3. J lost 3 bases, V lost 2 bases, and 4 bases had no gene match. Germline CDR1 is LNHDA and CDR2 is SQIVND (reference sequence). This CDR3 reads CASSIKTSGGHYEQYF. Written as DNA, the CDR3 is TGTGCCAGTAGTATAAAGACTAGCGGGGGGCACTACGAGCAGTACTTC.

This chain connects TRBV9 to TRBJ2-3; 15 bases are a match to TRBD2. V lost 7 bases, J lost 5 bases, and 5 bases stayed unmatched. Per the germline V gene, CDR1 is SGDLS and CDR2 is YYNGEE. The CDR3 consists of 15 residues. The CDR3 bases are TGTGCCAGCGGGACTAGCGGGGGGCAGGGAGATACGCAGTATTTT. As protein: CASGTSGGQGDTQYF.

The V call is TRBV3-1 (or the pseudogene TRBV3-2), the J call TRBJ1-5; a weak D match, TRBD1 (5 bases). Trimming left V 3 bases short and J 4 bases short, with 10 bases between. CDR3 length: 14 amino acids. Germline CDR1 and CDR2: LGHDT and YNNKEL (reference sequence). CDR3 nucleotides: TGTGCCAGCAGCCATGGACACGTTAATCAGCCCCAGCATTTT. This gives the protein CASSHGHVNQPQHF.

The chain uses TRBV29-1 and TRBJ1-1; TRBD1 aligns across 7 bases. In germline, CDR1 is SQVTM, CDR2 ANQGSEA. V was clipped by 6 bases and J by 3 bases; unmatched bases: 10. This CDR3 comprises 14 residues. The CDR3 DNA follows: TGCAGCGTCGAGGGGGCAGGGTGGGACACTGAAGCTTTCTTT. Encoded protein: CSVEGAGWDTEAFF.